This TCR beta chain is drawn from a study of blood T cell repertoires in COVID-19. Whole-study context: The United States, Italy and Spain were the sources of the acute and convalescent COVID-19 samples. Sample material is recorded as cDNA or gDNA derived from T cells, B-cell-depleted T cells, or PBMCs.

Seattle's enrolled individuals joined amid active infection and were then monitored longitudinally. CDR3 length: 16 amino acids. V trimming: 6 bases; J trimming: 0 bases; junction bases outside the gene matches: 6. Germline lookup yields CDR1 LNHDA and CDR2 SQIVND (reference sequence). Sequenced by immunoSEQ multiplex PCR; TCRdb stores in-frame clones only, minus some. Counted here are roughly 150,000 clones, approximately 84% occurring once; the ten biggest clones make up roughly 2.5%. The rearrangement uses TRBV19 and TRBJ2-1; 9 nucleotides agree with TRBD2. The TCR comes from a woman of 80 years or more with COVID-19, enrolled during active disease. Sequencing input: peripheral blood. Here the CDR3 DNA reads TGTGCCAGTAGGATTAGCGGGAGCAGCTCCTACAATGAGCAGTTCTTC. Residues: CASRISGSSSYNEQFF.